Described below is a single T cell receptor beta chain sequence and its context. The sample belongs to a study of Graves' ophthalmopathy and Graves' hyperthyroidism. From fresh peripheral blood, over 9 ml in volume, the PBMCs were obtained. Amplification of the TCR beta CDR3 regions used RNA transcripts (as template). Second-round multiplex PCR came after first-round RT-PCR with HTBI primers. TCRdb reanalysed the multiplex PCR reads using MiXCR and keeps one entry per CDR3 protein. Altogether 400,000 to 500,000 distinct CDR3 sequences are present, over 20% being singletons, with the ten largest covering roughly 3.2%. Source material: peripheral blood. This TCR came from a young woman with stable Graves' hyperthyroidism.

The CDR3 sequence: CSVVRQETQYF. In nucleotides, the CDR3 is TGCAGCGTTGTACGTCAAGAGACCCAGTACTTC. The V and J genes are TRBV29-1 and TRBJ2-5; D is undetermined. Germline lookup yields CDR1 SQVTM and CDR2 ANQGSEA. V was shortened by 4 bases and J by 2 bases, with 5 bases between the two germline ends. CDR3 length equals 11 residues.